Included here is one T cell receptor beta chain sequence, with context. Its antigen is as yet unknown. This specimen comes from a study of Graves' ophthalmopathy and Graves' hyperthyroidism. Moderately to severely active ophthalmopathy under 3 months, CAS at least 3, NOSPECS at least 4. Germline V gene lookup returns CDR1 SGHAT and CDR2 FQNNGV. The CDR3 has 15 amino acids. Trimming shortened V by 3 bases and J by 1 base, and 13 bases separated the two germline ends. Findings and caveats of the study: The majority of expanded thyroid clonotypes above 0.001 frequency also occurred in blood. The model's ophthalmopathy progression predictions had approximately 69% sensitivity and about 72% specificity. Ophthalmopathy versus stable hyperthyroidism: 13-signature model gave just under 90% sensitivity, 70% to 83% specificity.

The authors amplified TCR beta CDR3 regions from RNA transcripts. HTBI-primed first-round RT-PCR preceded second-round multiplex PCR. TCRdb passed the multiplex PCR reads through MiXCR, listing each CDR3 protein once. The data contain 660,000 or so distinct CDR3 sequences, roughly 41% of them singletons. What was sequenced was peripheral blood. The receptor's source is an adult man with Graves' ophthalmopathy. The chain carries TRBV11-2 and TRBJ2-7, with D hard to call. The CDR3 DNA follows: TGTGCCAGCAGCTTTCTCCCCGCCAGATCCTACGAGCAGTACTTC. It encodes CASSFLPARSYEQYF.